The 27 T cell receptor beta chains below all came from one sample that was sequenced in a study of Graves' ophthalmopathy and Graves' hyperthyroidism. Using RNA transcripts, the TCR beta CDR3 regions were amplified. RT-PCR with HTBI primers came first, then second-round multiplex PCR. TCRdb processed the multiplex PCR reads anew with MiXCR; each CDR3 protein has one entry. This sample has roughly 700,000 distinct CDR3 sequences, with roughly two fifths found just once. Sequencing was carried out using peripheral blood. All receptors come from an adult man with Graves' ophthalmopathy.

This chain connects TRBV2 to TRBJ1-5; 7 nucleotides agree with TRBD1. The CDR3 has 15 residues. Germline loops: CDR1 SNHLY, CDR2 FYNNEI. The trim removed 6 bases at V and 4 bases at J, leaving 9 bases unmatched. CDR3 coding DNA: TGTGCCAGCAGGGAGTACAGGGGAGGAAATCAGCCCCAGCATTTT. As protein: CASREYRGGNQPQHF.

The rearrangement links TRBV20-1 to TRBJ2-7, with D possibly being TRBD1 or TRBD2 (6 bases each). The CDR3 extends over 16 amino acids. Germline V lookup: CDR1 DFQATT, CDR2 SNEGSKA (reference sequence). Trimming shortened V by 5 bases and J by 0 bases, and 20 bases separated the two germline ends. For the CDR3, the DNA is TGCAGTGCTCTCATGGGGGGCGGGCCTTGCTCCTACGAGCAGTACTTC. This codes for CSALMGGGPCSYEQYF.

This clonotype was counted many times. V usage is TRBV12-3 or TRBV12-4 and J usage is TRBJ1-6; TRBD1 agrees at 8 bases. The junction had 7 bases not matched to a gene; V was cut back by 5 bases and J by 7 bases. The CDR3 sequence is 15 residues long. CDR3: CASSPRDRSNSPLHF. In DNA, the CDR3 is TGTGCCAGCAGTCCCCGGGACAGGTCGAATTCACCCCTCCACTTT.

This clonotype was detected many times. The chain has TRBV5-1 and TRBJ2-7, with D uncertain. Germline V CDR1 and CDR2: SGHRS, YFSETQ. CDR3 size: 12 residues. V lost 7 bases to trimming and J lost 1 base, with 9 bases between them. As DNA, the CDR3 is TGCGCCAGCTGTACAAGATCCTACGAGCAGTACTTC. Its translation: CASCTRSYEQYF. The complete variable domain, with remaining parts taken from reference TRBV5-1 and TRBJ2-7, reads KAGVTQTPRYLIKTRGQQVTLSCSPISGHRSVSWYQQTPGQGLQFLFEYFSETQRNKGNFPGRFSGRQFSNSRSEMNVSTLELGDSALYLCASCTRSYEQYFGPGTRLTVT.

This clonotype was seen many times. The chain recombines TRBV5-1 with TRBJ2-7; maybe TRBD1 (6 bases). The length of the CDR3 is 13 residues. The germline V gene has CDR1 SGHRS and CDR2 YFSETQ. V gave up 4 bases and J gave up 6 bases, with 14 bases separating them. CDR3 region: CASSITQGTEQYF. CDR3 sequence (DNA): TGCGCCAGCAGCATAACACAGGGAACCGAGCAGTACTTC.

This clonotype was observed at least ten times. This sequence joins TRBV10-3 and TRBJ1-2; no clear D. Per the germline V gene, CDR1 is ENHRY and CDR2 is SYGVKD. There are 13 residues in the CDR3. V lost 11 bases, J lost 2 bases, and 15 bases lay in between. The CDR3 nucleotides are TGTGCCCACGAAGAGGTTGGCAACTATGGCTACACCTTC. Translated: CAHEEVGNYGYTF.

This clonotype occurred a few times. V is TRBV20-1 and J is TRBJ1-2, with D possibly being TRBD1 (5 bases). The CDR3 loop spans 12 amino acids. Germline V gene sequence: CDR1 DFQATT, CDR2 SNEGSKA (reference sequence). The ends were cut back, 3 bases at V and 2 bases at J, with 7 bases in the middle. CDR3 protein: CSASPGNYGYTF. CDR3 DNA: TGCAGTGCTAGTCCAGGGAACTATGGCTACACCTTC.

The chain is built from TRBV20-1 and TRBJ2-5, with 9 nucleotides matching TRBD2. This CDR3 is 12 amino acids long. J gave up 5 bases and V 8 bases, and 6 bases lay outside the gene matches. Germline CDR1 DFQATT, CDR2 SNEGSKA (reference sequence). The CDR3 DNA reads TGCAGTCCGGGGACTAGCTTCGAGACCCAGTACTTC. Its translation: CSPGTSFETQYF.

Concerning this clonotype: The CDR3 end shows no conserved phenylalanine or tryptophan, and so a read error is likely. No DNA is shown, since the ends of the CDR3 on it are uncertain; the CDR3 is the one TCRdb lists. The V call is TRBV7-9, the J call TRBJ2-7. The CDR3 is 8 amino acids long, termini counted. Germline assignment: CDR1 SEHNR and CDR2 FQNEAQ (reference sequence). The CDR3 loop reads CASSLEAA.

The chain couples TRBV7-2 to TRBJ2-3; TRBD2 matches at 7 bases. Germline V CDR1 and CDR2: SGHTA, FQGNSA. The J segment lost 8 bases and the V segment lost 2 bases, leaving 4 bases of the junction unmatched. This CDR3 contains 13 residues. The CDR3 DNA sequence: TGTGCCAGCAGCTTAAGTCGCGGGAGTACGCAGTATTTT. Translating it yields CASSLSRGSTQYF.

Concerning this clonotype itself: The CDR3 does not close with the conserved phenylalanine or tryptophan, likely indicating a read error. The chain couples TRBV19 to TRBJ1-2; D is uncertain. Germline V lookup: CDR1 LNHDA, CDR2 SQIVND (reference sequence). V was trimmed by 6 bases and J by 2 bases, leaving 28 bases between them. This CDR3 comprises 19 residues. For the CDR3, the DNA is TGTGCCAGTAGGTTCCGCCATATAGTAGGCTTGGCGTCGAACTATGGCTACACCCTC. This sequence encodes CASRFRHIVGLASNYGYTL.

This rearrangement joins TRBV7-9 to TRBJ2-3, with unresolved D. Germline CDR1 SEHNR, CDR2 FQNEAQ (reference sequence). Trimming shortened V by 2 bases and J by 2 bases, and 8 bases separated the two germline ends. This CDR3 comprises 14 residues. The chain's CDR3 is CASSLTSPTDTQYF. CDR3 DNA: TGTGCCAGCAGCTTAACGTCTCCCACAGATACGCAGTATTTT.

This clonotype was recorded a few times. V gene TRBV15 combines with J gene TRBJ2-2; TRBD1 matches 8 bases. The CDR3 totals 14 residues. V was clipped by 2 bases and J by 8 bases; unmatched bases: 4. The V gene's germline CDR1 is LNHNV and CDR2 YYDKDF (reference sequence). In DNA form, the CDR3 reads TGTGCCACCAGCAGACAGGGGGCTGGTGGGGAGCTGTTTTTT. Its protein is CATSRQGAGGELFF.

The V gene is TRBV7-9, the J gene TRBJ2-5; 10 bases align to TRBD2. Unmatched junction bases numbered 5, after V lost 6 bases and J lost 4 bases. The CDR3 covers 14 residues. Per germline, CDR1 SEHNR and CDR2 FQNEAQ (reference sequence). CDR3 loop: CASREAGGRETQYF. DNA for the CDR3: TGTGCCAGCAGGGAAGCGGGAGGGCGAGAGACCCAGTACTTC. The entire variable domain, with the rest obtained from reference TRBV7-9 and TRBJ2-5, is as follows: DTGVSQNPRHKITKRGQNVTFRCDPISEHNRLYWYRQTLGQGPEFLTYFQNEAQLEKSRLLSDRFSAERPKGSFSTLEIQRTEQGDSAMYLCASREAGGRETQYFGPGTRLLVL.

This clonotype was observed many times. Compared with germline, one end of the junction differs, possibly owing to a read error. This chain links TRBV7-7 with TRBJ1-1; the D is unclear. The CDR3 has 13 amino acids. Germline V lookup: CDR1 SSHAT, CDR2 FNYEAQ (reference sequence). The CDR3 DNA sequence: TGTGCTAGCAGCTTATCGGAGAACACTGAAGCTTTCTTT. This gives the protein CASSLSENTEAFF.

Many counts were recorded for this clonotype. J is TRBJ2-7 and V is TRBV5-1; TRBD2 agrees at 7 bases. The V and J ends lost 5 bases and 4 bases, in that order; junction bases with no gene match: 12. CDR3 length: 15 residues. CDR1 and CDR2 from the germline V gene are SGHRS and YFSETQ. The chain's CDR3 is CASSPTGTIVYEQYF. CDR3 bases: TGCGCCAGCAGTCCAACCGGGACTATTGTGTACGAGCAGTACTTC.

The V gene is TRBV9, the J gene TRBJ2-2; TRBD2 is a possible D gene (6 bases). V was shortened by 2 bases and J by 2 bases, with 13 bases between the two germline ends. The CDR3 is 16 residues long. CDR1 and CDR2 (germline): SGDLS, YYNGEE. The CDR3 loop reads CASSVSMEGNTGELFF. CDR3 in DNA: TGTGCCAGCAGCGTTAGTATGGAGGGTAACACCGGGGAGCTGTTTTTT.

The chain links TRBV19 to TRBJ1-5, with D hard to call. Germline CDR1 reads LNHDA; CDR2 reads SQIVND (reference sequence). With 9 bases removed from V and 3 bases from J, the gap between germline ends came to 21 bases. This CDR3 spans 16 amino acids. For the CDR3, the DNA is TGTGCCAGCAATAGCGACTTACCGTATCCCAATCAGCCCCAGCATTTT. Residues: CASNSDLPYPNQPQHF.

The sample holds many counts of this clonotype. The rearrangement joins TRBV10-3 to TRBJ1-2; perhaps TRBD1 as D (6 bases). This CDR3 has 13 amino acids. The ends were cut back, 7 bases at V and 6 bases at J, with 15 bases in the middle. Germline CDR1 reads ENHRY; CDR2 reads SYGVKD. The CDR3 DNA follows: TGTGCCATCACCCAACAGGGCGCGGATGGCTACACCTTC. Translation: CAITQQGADGYTF.

J is TRBJ1-2 and V is TRBV14; 9 bases align to TRBD1. J lost 2 bases, V lost 6 bases, and 10 bases had no gene match. There are 16 residues in the CDR3. Germline V gene lookup returns CDR1 SGHDN and CDR2 FVKESK. The CDR3 loop is CASSFLGTGSNYGYTF. The CDR3 DNA is TGTGCCAGCAGTTTTTTAGGGACAGGGAGCAACTATGGCTACACCTTC.

The chain recombines TRBV15 with TRBJ1-4; TRBD1 matches at 9 bases. The germline CDR1 and CDR2 sequences are LNHNV and YYDKDF (reference sequence). Trimming at V came to 0 bases and at J to 8 bases, leaving 4 bases not matched to a gene. The CDR3 totals 15 residues. The CDR3 DNA reads TGTGCCACCAGCAGAGAGACAGGGGGACAAGAAAAACTGTTTTTT. Its protein is CATSRETGGQEKLFF.

J is TRBJ2-7 and V is TRBV7-6, with 9 bases identical to TRBD1. Germline CDR1 SGHVS, CDR2 FNYEAQ. The CDR3 consists of 16 residues. V lost 5 bases, J lost 2 bases, and 10 bases stayed unmatched. CDR3 in amino acids: CASSQEGQGSTYEQYF. CDR3 nucleotide sequence: TGTGCCAGCAGCCAAGAAGGACAGGGGTCGACCTACGAGCAGTACTTC.

This clonotype has a count of ten or more. The CDR3 region has the DNA TGTGCCAGCAGCTGGGGACAGGGGCCCCTCCACTTT. Translated: CASSWGQGPLHF. The chain links TRBV13 to TRBJ1-6; 10 bases are a match to TRBD1. There are 12 residues in the CDR3. The V gene end was trimmed by 4 bases and the J gene end by 13 bases; junction bases not matched to a gene: 1. Germline CDR1 is PRHDT and CDR2 is FYEKMQ (reference sequence).

CDR3 residues: CSVGDNNGGTEAFF. As DNA, the CDR3 is TGCAGCGTTGGTGACAATAATGGTGGCACTGAAGCTTTCTTT. The rearrangement joins TRBV29-1 to TRBJ1-1; D gene uncertain. V was clipped by 4 bases and J by 4 bases, with 16 bases between them. The germline V gene has CDR1 SQVTM and CDR2 ANQGSEA. The CDR3 contains 14 residues.

The V gene is TRBV10-3, the J gene TRBJ1-1; D unresolved. V lost 2 bases to trimming and J lost 1 base, with 5 bases between them. The CDR3 contains 13 residues. CDR1 is ENHRY and CDR2 is SYGVKD in the germline V gene. Here the CDR3 reads CAISEEGNTEAFF. In DNA form, the CDR3 reads TGTGCCATCAGTGAGGAGGGGAACACTGAAGCTTTCTTT.

The chain links TRBV15 to TRBJ2-5, with a tentative D call TRBD1 (6 bases). Trimming pared 0 bases from V and 2 bases from J, leaving 22 bases between. Germline lookup yields CDR1 LNHNV and CDR2 YYDKDF (reference sequence). The CDR3 is 19 amino acids. The CDR3 DNA is TGTGCCACCAGCAGAGATTCTTTGGCGACTCTGAGGGGGCAAGAGACCCAGTACTTC. Translated: CATSRDSLATLRGQETQYF.

Only one count was recorded for this clonotype. Since a much larger clone is just one base distant, this may be a read error. The chain carries TRBV25-1 and TRBJ1-2; D might be TRBD1 (6 bases). The germline CDR1 and CDR2 sequences are MGHDK and SYGVNS. The CDR3 is made up of 15 amino acids. Trimming shortened V by 8 bases and J by 6 bases, and 22 bases separated the two germline ends. The CDR3, as DNA: TGTGCCAGCGGCGTAGGATCGGGGGGGGGCGATGGCTACACCTTC. Amino acids: CASGVGSGGGDGYTF.